Listed here are 5 T cell receptor beta chains from one sample, sequenced in a study of Ad26.COV2.S vaccination and SARS-CoV-2 variants. Clones were sequenced by immunoSEQ multiplex PCR, and TCRdb holds only the in-frame ones, with some missing. The table has 500,000 or so clones, 70% to 90% seen once. Treatment meaning: some 19 received Ad26.COV2.S at low or high dose, single or two shots; about 5 received placebo; per-sample allocation not given. Material that was analyzed had been drawn on day 63 after the first vaccine or placebo injection. Here the sequenced sample was peripheral blood, taken in a trial of Ad26.COV2.S vaccine versus placebo. These receptors all come from a person between 18 and 65 years old who received the Ad26.COV2.S COVID-19 vaccine or a placebo.

The chain couples TRBV25-1 to TRBJ1-5; weak D call: TRBD1 (6 bases). Germline V gene lookup returns CDR1 MGHDK and CDR2 SYGVNS. The CDR3 is 13 residues long. Trimming cost V 3 bases and J 9 bases, with 12 bases left between them. For the CDR3, the DNA is TGTGCCAGCAGTGATCGCAAACAGGGGCCCCAGCATTTT. Its protein is CASSDRKQGPQHF.

The rearrangement joins TRBV28 to TRBJ2-6, with D possibly matching TRBD1 (5 bases). V was shortened by 6 bases and J by 0 bases, with 12 bases between the two germline ends. This CDR3 region has 16 residues. Germline V gene data show CDR1 as MDHEN and CDR2 as SYDVKM. The DNA of the CDR3 is TGTGCCAGCAGGGGCAGGGCCCTCTCTGGGGCCAACGTCCTGACTTTC. Its protein is CASRGRALSGANVLTF.

V and J are TRBV5-1 and TRBJ2-1, with TRBD2 identical over 8 bases. V gave up 1 base and J gave up 7 bases; unmatched junction bases: 7. CDR1 and CDR2 from the germline V gene are SGHRS and YFSETQ. The CDR3 spans 15 residues. The CDR3 reads CASSLSSGSVNEQFF. CDR3 sequence (DNA): TGCGCCAGCAGCTTGAGCAGCGGGAGTGTGAATGAGCAGTTCTTC.

The chain has TRBV3-1 (or the pseudogene TRBV3-2) and TRBJ2-2; D gene uncertain. Per the germline V gene, CDR1 is LGHDT and CDR2 is YNNKEL (reference sequence). This CDR3 has 14 residues. Trimming stripped 4 bases from V and 6 bases from J, with 12 bases between. The DNA of the CDR3 is TGTGCCAGCAGCCTTACGGGCGACGCCGGGGAGCTGTTTTTT. This codes for CASSLTGDAGELFF.

V usage is TRBV9 and J usage is TRBJ2-3; D perhaps matches TRBD1 (6 bases). This CDR3 has 16 amino acids. Trimming removed 4 bases from V and 3 bases from J, with 18 bases in between. Germline loops: CDR1 SGDLS, CDR2 YYNGEE. In DNA, the CDR3 is TGTGCCAGCAGCCGAACAGGGTTCCGAGAAACAGATACGCAGTATTTT. It encodes CASSRTGFRETDTQYF. The entire variable domain, with the rest obtained from reference TRBV9 and TRBJ2-3, is as follows: DSGVTQTPKHLITATGQRVTLRCSPRSGDLSVYWYQQSLDQGLQFLIQYYNGEERAKGNILERFSAQQFPDLHSELNLSSLELGDSALYFCASSRTGFRETDTQYFGPGTRLTVL.